This section outlines one T cell receptor beta chain sequence together with its context. Its target is unknown. Method: immunoSEQ multiplex PCR; TCRdb's copy keeps in-frame clones and lacks some. Of about 50,000 clones detected, around 88% appear once; the ten largest clones hold roughly 15%. The time point was: pretreatment peripheral blood. Between 1 and 8 samples per patient were obtained, pretreatment and on-treatment. These data are taken from a study of PD-L1 blockade in urothelial cancer. For the study at large: The authors examined blood 3 weeks (second dose) and 6 weeks after treatment start.

CDR1 and CDR2 from the germline V gene are LNHDA and SQIVND (reference sequence). CDR3 length: 14 amino acids. Between the trimmed V and J ends, which lost 7 bases and 1 base, there was a span of 10 bases. Study-wide results and limits: Stronger expansion of tumor-associated clones in blood at 3 weeks distinguished durable-benefit patients.

The TCR was taken from an older woman with urothelial cancer. The chain employs TRBV19 and TRBJ2-2, with unresolved D. The starting material was PBMCs, obtained around atezolizumab (anti-PD-L1) treatment. The CDR3 loop reads CASTYSLNTGELFF. The CDR3 DNA follows: TGTGCCAGTACCTACAGCCTGAACACCGGGGAGCTGTTTTTT.